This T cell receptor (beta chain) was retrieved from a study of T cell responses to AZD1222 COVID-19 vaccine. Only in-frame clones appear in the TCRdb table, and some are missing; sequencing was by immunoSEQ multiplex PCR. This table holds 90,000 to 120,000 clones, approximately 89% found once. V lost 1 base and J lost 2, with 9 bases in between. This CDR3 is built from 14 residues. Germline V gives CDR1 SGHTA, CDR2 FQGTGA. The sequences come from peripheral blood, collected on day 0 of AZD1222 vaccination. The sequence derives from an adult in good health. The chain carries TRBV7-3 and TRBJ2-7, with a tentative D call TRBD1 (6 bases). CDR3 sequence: CASSLSPGAYEQYF. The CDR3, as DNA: TGTGCCAGCAGCTTAAGTCCAGGGGCCTACGAGCAGTACTTC.